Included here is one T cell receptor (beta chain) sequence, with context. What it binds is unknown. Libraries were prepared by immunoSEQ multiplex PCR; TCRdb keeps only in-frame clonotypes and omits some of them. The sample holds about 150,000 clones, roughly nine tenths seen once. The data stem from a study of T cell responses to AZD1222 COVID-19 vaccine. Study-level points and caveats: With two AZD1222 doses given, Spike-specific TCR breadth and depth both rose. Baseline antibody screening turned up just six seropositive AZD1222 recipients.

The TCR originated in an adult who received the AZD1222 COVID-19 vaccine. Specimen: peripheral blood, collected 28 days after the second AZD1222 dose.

CDR3 in amino acids: CASSHRTGGDYEQYF. Here the CDR3 DNA reads TGCGCCAGCAGCCACCGGACAGGGGGAGACTACGAGCAGTACTTC. V is TRBV4-1 and J is TRBJ2-7; 10 bases are a match to TRBD1. The CDR3 length is 15 residues. Per the germline V gene, CDR1 is MGHRA and CDR2 is YSYEKL. Trimming took 3 bases from V and 3 from J; bases not matched to a gene: 5.